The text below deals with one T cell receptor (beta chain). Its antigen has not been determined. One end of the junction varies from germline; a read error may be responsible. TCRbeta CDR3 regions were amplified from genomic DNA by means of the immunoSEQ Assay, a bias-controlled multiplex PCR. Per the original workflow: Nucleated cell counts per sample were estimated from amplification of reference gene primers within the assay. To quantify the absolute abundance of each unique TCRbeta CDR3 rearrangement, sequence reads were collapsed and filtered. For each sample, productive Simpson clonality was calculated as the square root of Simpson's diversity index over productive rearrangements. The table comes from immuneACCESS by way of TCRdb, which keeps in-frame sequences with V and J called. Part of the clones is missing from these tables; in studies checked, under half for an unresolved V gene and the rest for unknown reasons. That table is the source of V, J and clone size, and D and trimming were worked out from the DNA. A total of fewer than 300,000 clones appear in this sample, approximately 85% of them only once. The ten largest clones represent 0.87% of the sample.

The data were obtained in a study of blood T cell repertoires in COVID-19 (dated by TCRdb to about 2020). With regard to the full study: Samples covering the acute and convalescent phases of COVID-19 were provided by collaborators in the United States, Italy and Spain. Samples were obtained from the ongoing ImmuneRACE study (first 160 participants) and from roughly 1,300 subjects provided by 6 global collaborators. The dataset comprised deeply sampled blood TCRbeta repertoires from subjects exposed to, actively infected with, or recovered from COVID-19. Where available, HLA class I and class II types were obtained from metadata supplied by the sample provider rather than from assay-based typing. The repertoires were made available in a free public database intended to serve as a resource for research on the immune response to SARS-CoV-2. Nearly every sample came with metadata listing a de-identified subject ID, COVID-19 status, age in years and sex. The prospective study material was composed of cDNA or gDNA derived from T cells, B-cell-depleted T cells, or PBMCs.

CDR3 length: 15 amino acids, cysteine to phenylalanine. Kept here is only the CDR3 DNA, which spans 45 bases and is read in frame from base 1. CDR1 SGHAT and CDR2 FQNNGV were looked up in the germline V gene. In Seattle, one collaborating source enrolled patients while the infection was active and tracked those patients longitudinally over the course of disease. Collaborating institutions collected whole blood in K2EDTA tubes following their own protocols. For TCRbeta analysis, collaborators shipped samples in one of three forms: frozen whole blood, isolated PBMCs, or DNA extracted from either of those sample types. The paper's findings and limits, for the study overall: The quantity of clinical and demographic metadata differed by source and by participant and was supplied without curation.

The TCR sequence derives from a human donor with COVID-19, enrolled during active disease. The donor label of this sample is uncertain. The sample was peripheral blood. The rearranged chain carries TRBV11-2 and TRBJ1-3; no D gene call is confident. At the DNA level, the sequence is TGTGCCAGCAGCTTTGGCCCGTTCGATGGAGACACCATATATTTT. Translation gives CASSFGPFDGDTIYF. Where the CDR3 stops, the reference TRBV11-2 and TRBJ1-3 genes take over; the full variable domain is EAGVAQSPRYKIIEKRQSVAFWCNPISGHATLYWYQQILGQGPKLLIQFQNNGVVDDSQLPKDRFSAERLKGVDSTLKIQPAKLEDSAVYLCASSFGPFDGDTIYFGEGSWLTVV.